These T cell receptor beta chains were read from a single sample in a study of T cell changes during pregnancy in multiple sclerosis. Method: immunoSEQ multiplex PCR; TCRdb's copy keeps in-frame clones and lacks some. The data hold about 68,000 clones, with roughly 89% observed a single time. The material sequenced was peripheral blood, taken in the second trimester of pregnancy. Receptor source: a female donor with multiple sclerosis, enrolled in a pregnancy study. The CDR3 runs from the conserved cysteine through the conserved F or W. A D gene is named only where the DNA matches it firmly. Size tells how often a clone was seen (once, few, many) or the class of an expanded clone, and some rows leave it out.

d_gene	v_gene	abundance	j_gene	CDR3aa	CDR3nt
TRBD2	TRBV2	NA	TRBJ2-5	CASTGTSGETQYF	TGTGCCAGCACCGGGACTAGCGGCGAGACCCAGTACTTC
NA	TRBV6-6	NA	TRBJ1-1	CASSYGVEDTEAFF	TGTGCCAGCAGTTACGGGGTGGAGGACACTGAAGCTTTCTTT
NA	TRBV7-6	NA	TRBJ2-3	CASSPLRQASTDTQYF	TGTGCCAGCAGCCCCCTCAGACAGGCTAGCACAGATACGCAGTATTTT
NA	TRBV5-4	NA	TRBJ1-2	CASSVSTGISDGYTF	TGTGCCAGCAGCGTCTCAACAGGGATCAGTGATGGCTACACCTTC
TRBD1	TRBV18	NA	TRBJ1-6	CASSPDRAPYNSPLHF	TGTGCCAGCTCACCAGACAGGGCTCCTTATAATTCACCCCTCCACTTT
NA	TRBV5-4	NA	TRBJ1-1	CASSLPGVSTEAFF	TGTGCCAGCAGCCTCCCGGGGGTCAGCACTGAAGCTTTCTTT
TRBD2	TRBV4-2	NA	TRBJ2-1	CASSHPGEGNEQFF	TGTGCCAGCAGCCACCCCGGGGAGGGAAATGAGCAGTTCTTC
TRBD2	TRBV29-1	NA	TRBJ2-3	CSVGGEAWGTDTQYF	TGCAGCGTCGGGGGGGAGGCGTGGGGCACAGATACGCAGTATTTT
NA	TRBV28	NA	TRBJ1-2	CAISPGTLYGYTF	TGTGCCATCTCACCCGGGACATTATATGGCTACACCTTC
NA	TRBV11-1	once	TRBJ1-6	CASSSEGHPRSNSPLHF	TGTGCCAGCAGCTCGGAAGGACATCCTCGGAGTAATTCACCCCTCCACTTT
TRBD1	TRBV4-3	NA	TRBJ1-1	CASSQDSTGRNTEAFF	TGCGCCAGCAGCCAAGATTCGACAGGGAGGAACACTGAAGCTTTCTTT
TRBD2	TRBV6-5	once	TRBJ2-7	CASTAGGSHEQYF	TGTGCCAGCACGGCGGGGGGGTCCCACGAGCAGTACTTC
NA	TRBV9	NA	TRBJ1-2	CASSVGGAYGYTF	TGTGCCAGCAGCGTAGGTGGGGCCTATGGCTACACCTTC
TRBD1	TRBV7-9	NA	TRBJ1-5	CASSSPGQGFLPGEPQHF	TGTGCCAGCAGCTCTCCGGGACAGGGGTTCCTACCCGGCGAGCCCCAGCATTTT
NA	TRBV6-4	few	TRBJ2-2	CASSDTGDTGELFF	TGTGCCAGCAGTGATACAGGCGACACCGGGGAGCTGTTTTTT
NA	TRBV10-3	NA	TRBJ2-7	CAISRVADSTYEQYF	TGTGCCATCAGTCGGGTTGCAGATTCTACCTACGAGCAGTACTTC
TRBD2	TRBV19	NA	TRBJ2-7	CASSPTGGHYEQYF	TGTGCCAGTAGTCCCACGGGGGGGCACTACGAGCAGTACTTC
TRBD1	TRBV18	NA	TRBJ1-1	CASSLGQGANTEAFF	TGTGCCAGCTCACTGGGACAGGGGGCGAACACTGAAGCTTTCTTT
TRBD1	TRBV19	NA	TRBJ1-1	CASSKTGDGALEAFF	TGTGCCAGTAGTAAGACAGGGGATGGAGCCCTTGAAGCTTTCTTT
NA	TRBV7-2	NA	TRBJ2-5	CASSLGSAGWGETQYF	TGTGCCAGCAGCTTAGGATCGGCAGGGTGGGGAGAGACCCAGTACTTC
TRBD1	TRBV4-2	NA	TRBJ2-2	CATRTGNTGELFF	TGTGCCACCCGGACAGGTAACACCGGGGAGCTGTTTTTT
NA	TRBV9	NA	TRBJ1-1	CASSVGPGANTEAFF	TGTGCCAGCAGCGTAGGGCCAGGGGCGAACACTGAAGCTTTCTTT
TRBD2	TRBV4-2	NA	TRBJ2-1	CASSLAGGPYNEQFF	TGTGCCAGCAGCCTAGCGGGGGGGCCCTACAATGAGCAGTTCTTC
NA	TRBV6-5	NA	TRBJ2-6	CASSYAGAGANVLTF	TGTGCCAGCAGTTACGCCGGGGCTGGGGCCAACGTCCTGACTTTC
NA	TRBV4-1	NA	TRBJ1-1	CASSLWTAPNTEAFF	TGCGCCAGCAGCCTTTGGACAGCCCCGAACACTGAAGCTTTCTTT
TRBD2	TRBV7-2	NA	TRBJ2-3	CASSLSGGDADTQYF	TGTGCCAGCAGCTTAAGCGGGGGGGACGCAGATACGCAGTATTTT
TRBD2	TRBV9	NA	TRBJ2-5	CASSPAAGGGQETQYF	TGTGCCAGCAGCCCAGCCGCGGGGGGGGGCCAAGAGACCCAGTACTTC
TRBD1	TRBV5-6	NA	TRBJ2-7	CASSLRDRAGYEQYF	TGTGCCAGCAGCCTAAGGGACAGGGCGGGCTACGAGCAGTACTTC
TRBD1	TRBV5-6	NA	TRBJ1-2	CASSLRQGHGYTF	TGTGCCAGCAGCTTGAGACAGGGACATGGCTACACCTTC
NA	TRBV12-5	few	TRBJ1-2	CASGVIVGDYGYTF	TGTGCTAGTGGCGTAATAGTAGGGGACTATGGCTACACCTTC
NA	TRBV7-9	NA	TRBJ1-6	CASAAPRGIDSPLHF	TGTGCCAGCGCAGCACCCCGGGGGATCGATTCACCCCTCCACTTT
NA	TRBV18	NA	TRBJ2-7	CASSPRTAAYEQYF	TGTGCCAGCTCACCAAGGACAGCAGCCTACGAGCAGTACTTC
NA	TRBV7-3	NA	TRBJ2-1	CASSLTPRVHSYNEQFF	TGTGCCAGCAGCTTAACCCCCCGGGTCCACTCCTACAATGAGCAGTTCTTC
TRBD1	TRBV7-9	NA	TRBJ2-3	CASSWGQGLRTDTQYF	TGTGCCAGCAGCTGGGGACAGGGGCTGAGAACAGATACGCAGTATTTT
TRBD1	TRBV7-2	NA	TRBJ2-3	CASRAGWGSGGRTDTQYF	TGTGCCAGCAGGGCAGGGTGGGGGTCAGGGGGTCGCACAGATACGCAGTATTTT
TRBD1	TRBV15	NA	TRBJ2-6	CATSRDRWTGARAGANVLTF	TGTGCCACCAGCAGAGATCGCTGGACAGGGGCAAGGGCTGGGGCCAACGTCCTGACTTTC
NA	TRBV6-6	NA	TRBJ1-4	CASTLGGGRGEKLFF	TGTGCCAGCACGTTGGGAGGTGGGCGAGGGGAAAAACTGTTTTTT
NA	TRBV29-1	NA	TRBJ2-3	CSAGPPPWTDTQYF	TGCAGCGCTGGCCCCCCGCCTTGGACAGATACGCAGTATTTT
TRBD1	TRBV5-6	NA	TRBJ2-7	CASSFGTGGFYEQYF	TGTGCCAGCAGCTTTGGAACAGGGGGATTTTACGAGCAGTACTTC
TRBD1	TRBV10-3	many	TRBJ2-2	CAIRDTGVTGELFF	TGTGCCATCAGAGATACAGGGGTTACCGGGGAGCTGTTTTTT
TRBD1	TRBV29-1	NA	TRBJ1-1	CSGKPQGAPNTEAFF	TGCAGCGGTAAACCACAGGGGGCGCCTAACACTGAAGCTTTCTTT
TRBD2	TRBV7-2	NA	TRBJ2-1	CASSLAGTSGGARHNEQFF	TGTGCCAGCAGCTTAGCCGGGACTAGCGGGGGGGCACGTCACAATGAGCAGTTCTTC
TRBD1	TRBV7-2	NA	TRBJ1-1	CASSYRGIYTEAFF	TGTGCCAGCAGCTACAGGGGAATTTACACTGAAGCTTTCTTT
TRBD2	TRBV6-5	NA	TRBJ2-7	CASSRSGGGTYEQYF	TGTGCCAGCAGCCGCTCTGGGGGAGGGACCTACGAGCAGTACTTC
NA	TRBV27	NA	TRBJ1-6	CASSLMSPNSPLHF	TGTGCCAGCAGTTTAATGAGTCCGAATTCACCCCTCCACTTT
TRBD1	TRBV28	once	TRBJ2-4	CASSFQGARAKNIQYF	TGTGCCAGCAGTTTTCAGGGGGCCAGAGCCAAAAACATTCAGTACTTC
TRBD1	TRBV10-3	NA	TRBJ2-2	CAISGTDTGELFF	TGTGCCATCAGCGGGACAGACACCGGGGAGCTGTTTTTT
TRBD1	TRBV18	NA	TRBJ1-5	CASSPGQGDQPQHF	TGTGCCAGCTCACCAGGACAGGGGGATCAGCCCCAGCATTTT
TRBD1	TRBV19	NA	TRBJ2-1	CASSFNPGTGLNEQFF	TGTGCCAGTAGTTTCAATCCCGGGACAGGGCTCAATGAGCAGTTCTTC
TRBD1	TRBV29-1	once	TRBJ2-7	CSVSGTGSYEQYF	TGCAGCGTTTCCGGGACAGGGTCCTACGAGCAGTACTTC
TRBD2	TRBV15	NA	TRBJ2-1	CATSRTRLAGGPNEQFF	TGTGCCACCAGCAGAACTAGACTAGCGGGGGGGCCCAATGAGCAGTTCTTC
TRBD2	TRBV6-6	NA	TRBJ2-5	CASSYGTSGPQETQYF	TGTGCCAGCAGTTACGGGACTAGCGGGCCACAAGAGACCCAGTACTTC
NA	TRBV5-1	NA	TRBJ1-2	CASSLAGTGSYGYTF	TGCGCCAGCAGCTTGGCCGGTACAGGGTCCTATGGCTACACCTTC
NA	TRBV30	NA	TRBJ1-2	CAWRGSRTNYGYTF	TGTGCCTGGAGAGGGAGCAGGACTAACTATGGCTACACCTTC
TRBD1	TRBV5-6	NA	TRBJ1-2	CASSMGDSAANYGYTF	TGTGCCAGCAGTATGGGGGACAGCGCAGCTAACTATGGCTACACCTTC
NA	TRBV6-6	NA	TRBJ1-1	CASSSRGREAFF	TGTGCCAGCAGTAGCAGGGGTCGGGAAGCTTTCTTT
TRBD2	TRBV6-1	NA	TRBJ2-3	CASSGSSGGLGTQYF	TGTGCCAGCAGTGGGTCTAGCGGGGGGTTAGGTACGCAGTATTTT
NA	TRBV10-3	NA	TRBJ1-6	CAIRSENNSPLHF	TGTGCCATCAGGTCAGAAAATAATTCACCCCTCCACTTT
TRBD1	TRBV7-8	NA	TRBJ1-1	CASSSFTGGTGGEAFF	TGTGCCAGCAGTTCTTTTACCGGTGGGACAGGGGGCGAAGCTTTCTTT
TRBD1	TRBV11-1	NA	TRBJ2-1	CASRSDGQGSWDEQFF	TGTGCCAGCCGGAGTGACGGACAGGGAAGTTGGGATGAGCAGTTCTTC